This T cell receptor beta chain was identified during a study of T cell responses to AZD1222 COVID-19 vaccine. Germline CDR1 reads SQVTM; CDR2 reads ANQGSEA. With V trimmed by 2 bases and J by 2 bases, 5 bases remained unmatched. This CDR3 is 15 amino acids long. Sequencing was performed with immunoSEQ multiplex PCR; in TCRdb, only in-frame clones are kept and a portion is missing. The top ten clones hold 4% to 6% of a sample with 130,000 to 150,000 clones, under 95% of them seen once. Note on this clone: Its antigen remains unidentified.

Study-level findings and limits: In all cases, repertoires were sampled only after the peak T cell response. The donor cohort was predominantly white British with a female majority, and clonal diversity may have been underestimated.

V usage is TRBV29-1 and J usage is TRBJ1-2, with TRBD1 matching over 10 bases. The sequencing here drew on peripheral blood, taken on day 0 of AZD1222 vaccination. This receptor was identified in an adult in good health. The CDR3 loop is CSVEIWTGGNYGYTF. DNA of the CDR3: TGCAGCGTTGAAATTTGGACAGGGGGGAACTATGGCTACACCTTC.